This T cell receptor (beta chain) was sequenced during a study of cytomegalovirus exposure and HLA in healthy donors. Study observations and caveats: There were three CMV-associated chains whose specificity for CMV antigens was confirmed in vitro.

This clone came up a few times. Its antigen is unidentified. Method: immunoSEQ multiplex PCR; TCRdb's copy keeps in-frame clones and lacks some. The data hold 150,000 to 200,000 clones, with around 89% observed a single time. Germline V CDR1 and CDR2: LNHDA, SQIVND (reference sequence). V shed 7 bases and J shed 4 bases, with 11 bases lying between them. The CDR3 consists of 13 residues. Separate from the roughly 700-subject first cohort, the roughly 120-subject validation cohort was the one that the donors belonged to. The receptor's source is a man younger than 35 in good health and CMV-seronegative. J is TRBJ2-1 and V is TRBV19; perhaps TRBD2 as D (6 bases). What was sequenced was PBMCs. CDR3 protein: CASTREPYNEQFF. Written as DNA, the CDR3 is TGTGCCAGTACTCGGGAGCCTTACAATGAGCAGTTCTTC.